One sample yielded the 22 T cell receptor beta chains listed below, sequenced in a study of cytotoxic CD8 clonotypes in ibrutinib-treated CLL. TCRdb keeps only in-frame clones here, not all; method: immunoSEQ multiplex PCR. The repertoire includes some 58,000 clones, about 72% of them detected once, and around 42% sits in the top ten. The sequencing here drew on PBMCs, taken after 12 months of ibrutinib treatment. The receptors shown here come from a human donor with chronic lymphocytic leukemia.

The rearrangement links TRBV6-1 to TRBJ1-1; possibly TRBD1 for D (5 bases). This CDR3 spans 18 amino acids. Germline V gene lookup returns CDR1 MNHNS and CDR2 SASEGT. The V end was cut by 2 bases, the J end by 0 bases, with 19 bases between. The CDR3 reads CASSEKGMGEGMNTEAFF. DNA of the CDR3: TGTGCCAGCAGTGAAAAGGGGATGGGGGAGGGGATGAACACTGAAGCTTTCTTT.

The V gene is TRBV2, the J gene TRBJ2-3, with 9 bases lining up with TRBD2. The CDR3 extends over 15 amino acids. Trimming took 6 bases from V and 2 from J; bases not matched to a gene: 6. The germline V gene encodes CDR1 SNHLY and CDR2 FYNNEI. The CDR3, as DNA: TGTGCCAGCAGCGCGGTAGCGGGAGTCACAGATACGCAGTATTTT. Protein product: CASSAVAGVTDTQYF.

The J gene is TRBJ1-2, the V gene TRBV12-2; TRBD1 is taken as the D call from the table, unchecked against the DNA. TRBV12-2 is noted as a pseudogene. The length of the CDR3 is 13 residues. This CDR3 reads CASRLEQGHGYTF. CDR3 coding DNA: TGTGCAAGTCGCTTAGAACAGGGACATGGCTACACCTTC.

DNA of the CDR3: TGTGCCAGCAGCTTGAGGGGTCAGGCAACCTCCTACGAGCAGTACTTC. Amino acid sequence: CASSLRGQATSYEQYF. The V gene is TRBV5-6, the J gene TRBJ2-7; possibly TRBD1 for D (5 bases). V was pared by 1 base and J by 0 bases, with 14 bases between. Germline CDR1 is SGHDT and CDR2 is YYEEEE. CDR3 length: 16 residues.

V gene TRBV10-3 combines with J gene TRBJ1-3; D gene ambiguous. CDR3 length equals 15 residues. V lost 5 bases and J lost 0, with 11 bases in between. CDR1 ENHRY and CDR2 SYGVKD come from the germline V gene. CDR3 DNA sequence: TGTGCCATCAGTTTGGACTTGTCCTCTGGAAACACCATATATTTT. It translates to CAISLDLSSGNTIYF.

The gene calls are TRBV6-5 and TRBJ2-2; D gene ambiguous. The CDR3 covers 11 residues. Germline V gene sequence: CDR1 MNHEY, CDR2 SVGAGI. Trimming pared 4 bases from V and 7 bases from J, leaving 4 bases between. The chain's CDR3 is CASSSSGELFF. The DNA of the CDR3 is TGTGCCAGCAGTTCTAGCGGGGAGCTGTTTTTT.

The rearrangement uses TRBV13 and TRBJ2-7; TRBD1 matches at 10 bases. The V gene end was trimmed by 0 bases and the J gene end by 4 bases; junction bases not matched to a gene: 6. The CDR3 runs to 16 residues. Germline V gives CDR1 PRHDT, CDR2 FYEKMQ (reference sequence). The CDR3: CASSLGSGTGVYEQYF. DNA of the CDR3: TGTGCCAGCAGCTTAGGATCCGGGACAGGGGTTTACGAGCAGTACTTC.

The chain uses TRBV9 and TRBJ2-7, with 7 bases matching TRBD2. CDR3 length: 15 residues. Germline assignment: CDR1 SGDLS and CDR2 YYNGEE. Trimming cost V 0 bases and J 2 bases; bases outside gene matches: 5. The CDR3 loop reads CASSVGGRAPYEQYF. DNA of the CDR3: TGTGCCAGCAGCGTAGGAGGGAGGGCTCCCTACGAGCAGTACTTC.

The chain has TRBV30 and TRBJ1-4, with TRBD1 matching 7 bases. This CDR3 is 14 amino acids long. CDR1 is GTSNPN, CDR2 SVGIG, per germline (reference sequence). V was clipped by 5 bases and J by 0 bases; unmatched bases: 3. Written as DNA, the CDR3 is TGTGCCTGGGGGGACAGTGCAACTAATGAAAAACTGTTTTTT. It codes for CAWGDSATNEKLFF.

The V and J genes are TRBV6-1 and TRBJ2-1; no clear D gene. The CDR3 is made up of 14 amino acids. The V gene's germline CDR1 is MNHNS and CDR2 SASEGT. Deletions cut 4 bases from V and 7 bases from J, with 14 bases between. As DNA, the CDR3 is TGTGCCAGCAGTGTCGGAGCAACTAAAAATGAGCAGTTCTTC. Residues: CASSVGATKNEQFF.

The chain uses TRBV6-5 and TRBJ2-7, with TRBD2 as a possible D gene (6 bases). In germline, CDR1 is MNHEY, CDR2 SVGAGI. The V and J ends lost 5 bases and 2 bases respectively, with 13 bases between them. This CDR3 region has 14 residues. This CDR3 is CASSQIGGTYEQYF. CDR3 coding DNA: TGTGCCAGCAGTCAGATAGGAGGGACCTACGAGCAGTACTTC.

The V gene is TRBV5-1, the J gene TRBJ2-1; 12 bases align to TRBD2. Trimming at V came to 0 bases and at J to 10 bases, leaving 8 bases not matched to a gene. CDR1 SGHRS and CDR2 YFSETQ come from the germline V gene. The CDR3 is 16 residues long. CDR3 sequence reads: CASSLAASGRVWEQFF. In DNA form, the CDR3 reads TGCGCCAGCAGCTTGGCGGCTAGCGGGAGGGTGTGGGAGCAGTTCTTC.

The chain couples TRBV28 to TRBJ1-5; TRBD1 is a possible D gene (6 bases). The V gene lost 7 bases and the J gene lost 7 bases, with 17 bases spanning the gap. The CDR3 runs to 14 residues. Per germline, CDR1 MDHEN and CDR2 SYDVKM. CDR3 region: CASTSQGGDQPQHF. The DNA for the CDR3 is TGTGCCAGCACCTCACAGGGAGGAGACCAGCCCCAGCATTTT.

The rearrangement joins TRBV18 to TRBJ1-1, with D unclear. The V gene lost 2 bases and the J gene lost 1 base, with 8 bases spanning the gap. This CDR3 is 14 amino acids long. The germline CDR1 and CDR2 sequences are KGHSH and LQKENI. The DNA for the CDR3 is TGTGCCAGCTCACCAACGGATAGGAACACTGAAGCTTTCTTT. Translating gives CASSPTDRNTEAFF.

V and J are TRBV18 and TRBJ2-1, with unresolved D. V was cut by 2 bases and J by 7 bases, with 9 bases left in between. CDR3 length equals 13 residues. Germline-derived CDR1 and CDR2 are KGHSH and LQKENI. As DNA, the CDR3 is TGTGCCAGCTCACCAGCGTCGAGAAATGAGCAGTTCTTC. Its translation: CASSPASRNEQFF.

The rearrangement joins TRBV19 to TRBJ2-2; no firm D call. Trimming took off 5 bases at V and 0 bases at J, with 7 bases between the two ends. CDR3 length: 14 amino acids. Germline loops: CDR1 LNHDA, CDR2 SQIVND (reference sequence). The CDR3 DNA reads TGTGCCAGTAGTGGGCAGGCGAACACCGGGGAGCTGTTTTTT. Translation: CASSGQANTGELFF.

The genes are TRBV28 and TRBJ2-1; D uncertain. From germline, CDR1 is MDHEN and CDR2 SYDVKM. This CDR3 region has 13 residues. Deletions cut 7 bases from V and 6 bases from J, with 13 bases between. CDR3 coding DNA: TGTGCCAGCAACCGACCACCTGGCAATGAGCAGTTCTTC. Translating gives CASNRPPGNEQFF.

This chain joins TRBV5-6 and TRBJ2-7; D ambiguous. The CDR3 spans 12 residues. V was trimmed by 1 base and J by 3 bases, leaving 5 bases between them. Germline V gives CDR1 SGHDT, CDR2 YYEEEE. Here the CDR3 reads CASSLRFYEQYF. The CDR3 nucleotides read TGTGCCAGCAGCTTGAGGTTCTACGAGCAGTACTTC.

On this clone itself: At one of its ends the junction is not consistent with the germline gene, which may arise from a read error. DNA for the CDR3: TGCGCCAGCAGCCAAGGGTCGGGGCCCGCTTTTGGAGCTTTCTTT. Translated: CASSQGSGPAFGAFF. This chain links TRBV7-9 with TRBJ1-1; TRBD1 is a possible D gene (5 bases). The V gene's germline CDR1 is SEHNR and CDR2 FQNEAQ (reference sequence). The CDR3 has 15 residues. Full variable domain (remainder filled in from reference TRBV7-9 and TRBJ1-1): DTGVSQNPRHKITKRGQNVTFRCDPISEHNRLYWYRQTLGQGPEFLTYFQNEAQLEKSRLLSDRFSAERPKGSFSTLEIQRTEQGDSAMYLCASSQGSGPAFGAFFGQGTRLTVV.

In nucleotides, the CDR3 is TGTGCCAGTAGTATAGATTATGCCGGCCAGGTCACAGATACGCAGTATTTT. It encodes CASSIDYAGQVTDTQYF. V and J are TRBV19 and TRBJ2-3; D is unclear. V lost 0 bases to trimming and J lost 2 bases, with 15 bases between them. CDR1 and CDR2 (germline): LNHDA, SQIVND (reference sequence). The CDR3 is made up of 17 amino acids.

This clone is a singleton in its sample. V and J are TRBV28 and TRBJ1-4; 8 bases match TRBD1. The CDR3 contains 16 residues. CDR1 is MDHEN and CDR2 is SYDVKM in the germline V gene. V lost 6 bases, J lost 5 bases, and 11 bases stayed unmatched. In nucleotides, the CDR3 is TGTGCCAGCAGACTGGCAGGGGGCTTAAAGAATGAAAAACTGTTTTTT. This translates into CASRLAGGLKNEKLFF.

The rearrangement joins TRBV5-1 to TRBJ2-5; 7 bases line up with TRBD1. The V segment lost 4 bases and the J segment 1 base; nucleotides outside the gene matches: 4. Per the germline V gene, CDR1 is SGHRS and CDR2 is YFSETQ. This CDR3 region has 14 residues. This CDR3 is CASSPGTAQETQYF. CDR3 nucleotide sequence: TGCGCCAGCAGCCCAGGGACAGCCCAAGAGACCCAGTACTTC.